The 14 T cell receptor beta chains below come from one sample, sequenced in a study of pediatric ulcerative colitis. Repertoires were generated with immunoSEQ multiplex PCR, while TCRdb's copy carries only in-frame clones and drops some. The sample yields about 15,000 clones, 80% to 90% seen once. The material sequenced was blood. These receptors were collected from a boy between 5 and 17 years old with moderate ulcerative colitis.

The chain combines TRBV7-3 with TRBJ1-2, with D tentatively TRBD1 (5 bases). In germline, CDR1 is SGHTA, CDR2 FQGTGA. This CDR3 spans 13 amino acids. V was clipped by 5 bases and J by 8 bases, with 15 bases between them. CDR3 bases: TGTGCCAGCAGCCCGATGGGGACGGAGGGCTACACCTTC. Its protein product is CASSPMGTEGYTF.

In DNA form, the CDR3 reads TGTGCCAGCAGCGCGGGACGGTCTCACACTGAAGCTTTCTTT. Amino acid sequence: CASSAGRSHTEAFF. The V gene is TRBV7-2, the J gene TRBJ1-1; perhaps TRBD1 as D (5 bases). The germline gives CDR1 SGHTA, CDR2 FQGNSA. The V end was cut by 5 bases, the J end by 3 bases, with 13 bases between. This CDR3 region has 14 residues.

This chain uses TRBV4-2 with TRBJ2-1; a possible D gene is TRBD2 (6 bases). The CDR3 is 16 amino acids. With 2 bases removed from V and 0 bases from J, the gap between germline ends came to 11 bases. In germline, CDR1 is LGHNA, CDR2 YNFKEQ. The chain's CDR3 is CASSQSGEGSYNEQFF. The CDR3 DNA sequence: TGTGCCAGCAGCCAATCGGGAGAGGGCTCCTACAATGAGCAGTTCTTC.

The gene calls are TRBV28 and TRBJ1-1; D gene ambiguous. The V gene's germline CDR1 is MDHEN and CDR2 SYDVKM. The CDR3 covers 14 residues. V lost 6 bases to trimming and J lost 3 bases, with 14 bases between them. The CDR3 DNA reads as TGTGCCAGCAGGCCCACGGACGCGTACACTGAAGCTTTCTTT. This codes for CASRPTDAYTEAFF.

V and J are TRBV18 and TRBJ2-7; D is unresolved. Between the trimmed V and J ends, which lost 3 bases and 5 bases, there was a span of 14 bases. The V gene's germline CDR1 is KGHSH and CDR2 LQKENI. CDR3 length equals 14 residues. CDR3: CASSPFVSDDEQYF. As DNA, the CDR3 is TGTGCCAGCTCACCCTTCGTGAGCGACGACGAGCAGTACTTC.

The chain employs TRBV30 and TRBJ2-5; TRBD1 or TRBD2 may be the D gene (5 bases each). V was clipped by 2 bases and J by 11 bases, with 18 bases between them. The CDR3 has 13 amino acids. From germline, CDR1 is GTSNPN and CDR2 SVGIG (reference sequence). CDR3 in DNA: TGTGCCTGGAGTAACTTTGGGACCGGGGAGCAGTACTTC. Amino acids: CAWSNFGTGEQYF.

The chain joins TRBV27 to TRBJ1-1, with D possibly being TRBD1 (5 bases). Trimming removed 5 bases from V and 0 bases from J, with 13 bases in between. The CDR3 length is 15 residues. Germline CDR1 and CDR2: MNHEY and SMNVEV (reference sequence). The CDR3 nucleotides are TGTGCCAGCAGTCCGGGAGGGACCATGAACACTGAAGCTTTCTTT. Translated: CASSPGGTMNTEAFF.

The chain links TRBV7-9 to TRBJ2-7; TRBD1 matches 11 bases. The CDR3 contains 14 residues. The trim removed 4 bases at V and 4 bases at J, leaving 3 bases unmatched. CDR1 is SEHNR and CDR2 is FQNEAQ in the germline V gene (reference sequence). The CDR3 sequence is CASSWTGGSYEQYF. Written as DNA, the CDR3 is TGTGCCAGCAGCTGGACAGGGGGCTCTTACGAGCAGTACTTC.

The rearrangement links TRBV5-1 to TRBJ1-2, with D possibly TRBD1 on 6 matching bases. The CDR3 extends over 14 amino acids. Trimming removed 3 bases from V and 5 bases from J, with 14 bases in between. Germline CDR1 reads SGHRS; CDR2 reads YFSETQ. CDR3 amino acids: CASSSLGTPYGYTF. The CDR3 bases are TGCGCCAGCAGCTCCCTCGGGACACCTTATGGCTACACCTTC.

This CDR3 is CASSVTTGTGFNEQFF. The CDR3 DNA is TGTGCCAGCAGTGTTACCACCGGGACAGGGTTCAATGAGCAGTTCTTC. The genes are TRBV6-4 and TRBJ2-1; 9 bases fit TRBD1. Losses at the gene ends were 4 bases for V and 6 bases for J; bases not matched to a gene: 10. The CDR3 loop spans 16 amino acids. Per germline, CDR1 MRHNA and CDR2 SNTAGT.

V gene TRBV19 combines with J gene TRBJ2-3; D perhaps matches TRBD2 (6 bases). Germline CDR1 and CDR2: LNHDA and SQIVND (reference sequence). Trimming took off 3 bases at V and 4 bases at J, with 14 bases between the two ends. The CDR3 sequence is 15 residues long. The CDR3 reads CASSIPSLASDTQYF. The DNA for the CDR3 is TGTGCCAGTAGTATCCCTAGCCTAGCGTCAGATACGCAGTATTTT.

The rearrangement joins TRBV30 to TRBJ2-3; 8 positions match TRBD2. The CDR3 spans 15 residues. From germline, CDR1 is GTSNPN and CDR2 SVGIG (reference sequence). V lost 7 bases to trimming and J lost 3 bases; unmatched junction nucleotides: 12. The DNA for the CDR3 is TGTGCCTTCCACCTCGGGGCGGGAGGAACAGATACGCAGTATTTT. This codes for CAFHLGAGGTDTQYF.

The CDR3 region has the DNA TGTGCCAGCAGCCTCCAAGCGGGGGGATCCACCGGGGAGCTGTTTTTT. It specifies CASSLQAGGSTGELFF. The chain has TRBV7-2 and TRBJ2-2, with 9 bases lining up with TRBD2. The V gene's germline CDR1 is SGHTA and CDR2 FQGNSA. The CDR3 has 16 residues. V dropped 5 bases and J dropped 4; count of bases not matched to a gene: 8.

This chain links TRBV7-9 with TRBJ1-2; possibly TRBD1 for D (5 bases). This CDR3 is built from 14 residues. The V gene lost 1 base and the J gene lost 8 bases, with 14 bases spanning the gap. Germline V CDR1 and CDR2: SEHNR, FQNEAQ (reference sequence). CDR3 nucleotide sequence: TGTGCCAGCAGCTTAGACACCCCAGGGCGAGGCTACACCTTC. Its protein product is CASSLDTPGRGYTF.